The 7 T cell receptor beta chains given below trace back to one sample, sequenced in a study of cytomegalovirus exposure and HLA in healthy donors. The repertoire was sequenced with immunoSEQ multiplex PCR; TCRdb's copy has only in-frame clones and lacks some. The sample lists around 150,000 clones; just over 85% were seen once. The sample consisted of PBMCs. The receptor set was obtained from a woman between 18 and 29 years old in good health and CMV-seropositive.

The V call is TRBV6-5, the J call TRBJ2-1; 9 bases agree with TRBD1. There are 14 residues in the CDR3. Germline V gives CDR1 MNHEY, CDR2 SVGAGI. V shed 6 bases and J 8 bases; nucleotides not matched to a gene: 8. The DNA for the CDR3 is TGTGCCAGCAGGGGGGACAGGGAATATTATGAGCAGTTCTTC. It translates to CASRGDREYYEQFF.

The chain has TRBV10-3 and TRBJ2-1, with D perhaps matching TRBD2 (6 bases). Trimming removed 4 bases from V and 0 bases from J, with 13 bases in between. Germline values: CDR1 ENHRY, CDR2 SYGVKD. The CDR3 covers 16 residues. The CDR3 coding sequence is TGTGCCATCAGTGGACCCGCGGGAAGCTCCTACAATGAGCAGTTCTTC. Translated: CAISGPAGSSYNEQFF.

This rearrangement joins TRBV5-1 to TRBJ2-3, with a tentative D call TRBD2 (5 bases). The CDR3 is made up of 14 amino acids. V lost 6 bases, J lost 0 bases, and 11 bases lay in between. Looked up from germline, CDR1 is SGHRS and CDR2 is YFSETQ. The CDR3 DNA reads TGCGCCAGCACCATTGAGCGGAGCACAGATACGCAGTATTTT. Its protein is CASTIERSTDTQYF.

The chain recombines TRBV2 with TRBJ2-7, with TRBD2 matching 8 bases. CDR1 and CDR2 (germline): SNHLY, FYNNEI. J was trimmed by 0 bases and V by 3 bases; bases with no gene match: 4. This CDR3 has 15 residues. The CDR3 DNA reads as TGTGCCAGCAGTGAGGTCGGGGGGGACTCCTACGAGCAGTACTTC. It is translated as CASSEVGGDSYEQYF. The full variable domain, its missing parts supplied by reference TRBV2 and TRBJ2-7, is EPEVTQTPSHQVTQMGQEVILRCVPISNHLYFYWYRQILGQKVEFLVSFYNNEISEKSEIFDDQFSVERPDGSNFTLKIRSTKLEDSAMYFCASSEVGGDSYEQYFGPGTRLTVT.

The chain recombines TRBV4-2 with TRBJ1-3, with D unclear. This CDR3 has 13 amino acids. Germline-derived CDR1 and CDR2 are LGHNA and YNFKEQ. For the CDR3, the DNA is TGTGCTAGTTGGAGTGATGAAGGAAACACCATATATTTT. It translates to CASWSDEGNTIYF.

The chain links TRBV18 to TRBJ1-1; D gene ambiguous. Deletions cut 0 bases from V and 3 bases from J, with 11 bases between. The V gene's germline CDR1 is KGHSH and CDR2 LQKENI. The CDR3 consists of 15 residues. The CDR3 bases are TGTGCCAGCTCACCACCTCGGTCGATAGACACTGAAGCTTTCTTT. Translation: CASSPPRSIDTEAFF.

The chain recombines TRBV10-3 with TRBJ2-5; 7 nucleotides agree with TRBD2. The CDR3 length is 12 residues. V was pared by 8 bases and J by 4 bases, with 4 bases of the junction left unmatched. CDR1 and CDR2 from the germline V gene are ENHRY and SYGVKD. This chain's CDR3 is CAIGGVGETQYF. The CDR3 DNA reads TGTGCCATCGGGGGGGTGGGAGAGACCCAGTACTTC.